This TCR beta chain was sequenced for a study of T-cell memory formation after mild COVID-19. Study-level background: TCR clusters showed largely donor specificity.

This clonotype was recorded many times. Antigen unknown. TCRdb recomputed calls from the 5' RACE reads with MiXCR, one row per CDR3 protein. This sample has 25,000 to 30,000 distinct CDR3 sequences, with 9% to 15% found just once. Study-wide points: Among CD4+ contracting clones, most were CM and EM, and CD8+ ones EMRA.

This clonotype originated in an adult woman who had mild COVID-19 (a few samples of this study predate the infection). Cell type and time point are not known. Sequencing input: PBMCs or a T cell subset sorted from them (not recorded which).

The CDR3 here is CASSQGVRRPANYGYTF. CDR3 DNA: TGTGCCAGCAGCCAAGGGGTCAGAAGGCCCGCTAACTATGGCTACACCTTC. The V and J genes are TRBV3-1 and TRBJ1-2; D unclear. CDR1 is LGHDT, CDR2 YNNKEL, per germline (reference sequence). This CDR3 has 17 amino acids. Deletions cut 1 base from V and 0 bases from J, with 15 bases between.